This T cell receptor beta chain appears in the sequencing data of a study of T cell repertoires in aging, cancer and after chemotherapy. This clonotype was counted only a few times. Its antigen is unidentified. Findings of the study overall: Age-matched healthy donors had significantly more diverse, less clonal blood TCR repertoires than untreated cancer patients.

TRB rearrangements spanning V, D and J were amplified using mixed TRB-A/B primers. TCRdb re-called the multiplex PCR reads with MiXCR, one entry per CDR3 protein. This sample has about 2,200 distinct CDR3 sequences, with 35% to 40% found just once. The template was genomic DNA from peripheral blood, not RNA. Input material: blood. The clonotype originates from a human donor with a solid tumor.

DNA for the CDR3: TGTGCCAGCAGCTCCGAGAATGGCGGACGCACAGATACGCAGTATTTT. Its translation is CASSSENGGRTDTQYF. The J gene is TRBJ2-3, the V gene TRBV7-6, with D unclear. The ends were cut back, 4 bases at V and 1 base at J, with 15 bases in the middle. The CDR3 loop spans 16 amino acids. From germline, CDR1 is SGHVS and CDR2 FNYEAQ.